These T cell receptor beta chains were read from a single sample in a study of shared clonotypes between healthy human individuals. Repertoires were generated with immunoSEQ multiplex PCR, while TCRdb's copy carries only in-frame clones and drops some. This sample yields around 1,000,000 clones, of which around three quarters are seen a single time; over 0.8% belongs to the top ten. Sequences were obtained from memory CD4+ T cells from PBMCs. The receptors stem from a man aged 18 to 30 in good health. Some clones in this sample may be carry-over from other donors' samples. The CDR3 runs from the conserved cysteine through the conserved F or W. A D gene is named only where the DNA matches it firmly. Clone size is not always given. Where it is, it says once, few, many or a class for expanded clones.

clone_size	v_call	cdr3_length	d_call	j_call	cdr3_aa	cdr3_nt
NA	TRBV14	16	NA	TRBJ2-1	CASSQASGTLGGEQFF	TGTGCCAGCAGCCAAGCTTCCGGGACCCTAGGAGGTGAGCAGTTCTTC
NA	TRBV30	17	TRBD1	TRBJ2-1	CAWEDRGPSFSYNEQFF	TGTGCCTGGGAAGACAGGGGGCCCTCCTTCTCCTACAATGAGCAGTTCTTC
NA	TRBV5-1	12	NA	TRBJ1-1	CASRFWGAEAFF	TGCGCCAGCAGGTTTTGGGGGGCTGAAGCTTTCTTT
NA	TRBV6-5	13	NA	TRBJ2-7	CASSLSEGYEQYF	TGTGCCAGCAGTCTCTCGGAGGGCTACGAGCAGTACTTC
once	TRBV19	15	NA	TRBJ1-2	CASSIWDTINYGYTF	TGTGCCAGTAGTATTTGGGACACTATTAACTATGGCTACACCTTC
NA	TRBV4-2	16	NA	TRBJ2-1	CASSPRFSGSYNEQFF	TGTGCCAGCAGTCCAAGGTTTAGCGGATCCTACAATGAGCAGTTCTTC
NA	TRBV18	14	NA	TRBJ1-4	CASSPGRAGEKLFF	TGTGCCAGCTCACCCGGCCGGGCAGGTGAAAAACTGTTTTTT
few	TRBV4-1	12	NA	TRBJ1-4	CASSQVGKKLFF	TGCGCCAGCAGCCAAGTGGGGAAAAAACTGTTTTTT
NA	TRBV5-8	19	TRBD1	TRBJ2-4	CASSMTGWTTIIAKNIQYF	TGTGCCAGCAGCATGACAGGGTGGACAACTATAATAGCCAAAAACATTCAGTACTTC
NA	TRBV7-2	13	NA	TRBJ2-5	CASSLGPQETQYF	TGTGCCAGCAGCTTGGGACCGCAAGAGACCCAGTACTTC
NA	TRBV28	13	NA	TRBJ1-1	CASSLLKQGEAFF	TGTGCCAGCAGTTTACTTAAACAGGGCGAAGCTTTCTTT
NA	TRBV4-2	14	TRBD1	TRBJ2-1	CASSLTTGLNEQFF	TGTGCCAGCAGCCTGACGACAGGGCTCAATGAGCAGTTCTTC
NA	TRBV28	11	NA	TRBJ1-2	CASFGNYGYTF	TGTGCCAGCTTTGGGAACTATGGCTACACCTTC
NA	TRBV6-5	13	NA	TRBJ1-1	CASSATGKTEAFF	TGTGCCAGCAGTGCCACAGGGAAGACTGAAGCTTTCTTT
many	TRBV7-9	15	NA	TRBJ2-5	CASSLGGIHTETQYF	TGTGCCAGCAGCTTAGGGGGAATTCATACAGAGACCCAGTACTTC
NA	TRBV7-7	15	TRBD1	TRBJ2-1	CASSPSPGQGFEQFF	TGTGCCAGCAGCCCATCGCCGGGACAGGGGTTTGAGCAGTTCTTC
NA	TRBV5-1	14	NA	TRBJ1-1	CASSLLGMNTEAFF	TGCGCCAGCAGCTTGCTGGGGATGAACACTGAAGCTTTCTTT
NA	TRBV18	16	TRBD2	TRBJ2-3	CASSPGLAGAVDTQYF	TGTGCCAGCTCACCCGGCCTAGCGGGAGCAGTAGATACGCAGTATTTT
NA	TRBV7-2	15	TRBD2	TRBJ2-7	CASRRTSAEFGEQYF	TGTGCCAGCAGACGGACTAGCGCGGAGTTCGGCGAGCAGTACTTC
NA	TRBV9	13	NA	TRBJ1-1	CASSVGGGGEAFF	TGTGCCAGCAGCGTAGGAGGAGGGGGTGAAGCTTTCTTT
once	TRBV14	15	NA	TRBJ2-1	CASSQVVWAAGEQFF	TGTGCCAGCAGCCAAGTGGTTTGGGCCGCAGGTGAGCAGTTCTTC
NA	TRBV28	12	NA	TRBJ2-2	CASTGSPGELFF	TGTGCCAGCACAGGATCTCCCGGGGAGCTGTTTTTT
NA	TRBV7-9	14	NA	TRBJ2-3	CASSPDSSTDTQYF	TGTGCCAGCAGCCCGGACAGCTCCACAGATACGCAGTATTTT
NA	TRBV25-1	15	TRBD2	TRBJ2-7	CASSPGGSLPYEQYF	TGTGCCAGCAGTCCCGGCGGGAGTCTCCCCTACGAGCAGTACTTC
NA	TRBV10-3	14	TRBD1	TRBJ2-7	CAISKGQGNYEQYF	TGTGCCATCAGTAAGGGACAGGGAAACTACGAGCAGTACTTC
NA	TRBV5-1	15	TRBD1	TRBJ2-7	CASRAGTGTPYEQYF	TGCGCCAGCAGGGCTGGGACAGGGACGCCCTACGAGCAGTACTTC
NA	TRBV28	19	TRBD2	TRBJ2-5	CASSFRGQGRRGGQETQYF	TGTGCCAGCAGTTTTCGTGGCCAGGGGAGGCGCGGGGGGCAAGAGACCCAGTACTTC
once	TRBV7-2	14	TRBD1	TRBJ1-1	CASSRGQSNTEAFF	TGTGCCAGCAGCCGGGGACAGTCGAACACTGAAGCTTTCTTT
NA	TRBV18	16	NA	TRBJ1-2	CASSPPVPGGLYGYTF	TGTGCCAGCTCACCACCTGTCCCTGGCGGACTCTATGGCTACACCTTC
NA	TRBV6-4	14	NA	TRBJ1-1	CASSESGKNTEAFF	TGTGCCAGCAGTGAGTCAGGGAAGAACACTGAAGCTTTCTTT
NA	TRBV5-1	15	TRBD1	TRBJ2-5	CASSSKDRGQETQYF	TGCGCCAGCAGCTCGAAGGACAGGGGACAAGAGACCCAGTACTTC
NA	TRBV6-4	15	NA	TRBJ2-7	CASSDAAGASYEQYF	TGTGCCAGCAGTGATGCGGCGGGGGCCTCCTACGAGCAGTACTTC
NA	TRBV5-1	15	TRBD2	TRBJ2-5	CASSFKLAGGETQYF	TGCGCCAGCAGCTTCAAACTAGCGGGAGGGGAGACCCAGTACTTC
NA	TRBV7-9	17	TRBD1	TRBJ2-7	CASSPRTGTGGSYEQYF	TGTGCCAGCAGCCCAAGAACAGGGACAGGGGGCTCCTACGAGCAGTACTTC
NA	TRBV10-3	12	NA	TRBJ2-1	CAISPGRNEQFF	TGTGCCATCAGCCCCGGACGGAATGAGCAGTTCTTC
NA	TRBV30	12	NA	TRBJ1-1	CAWSDLNTEAFF	TGTGCCTGGAGTGACTTGAACACTGAAGCTTTCTTT
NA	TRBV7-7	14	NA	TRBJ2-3	CASAALEGSDTQYF	TGTGCCAGCGCCGCCCTAGAGGGGTCAGATACGCAGTATTTT